This T cell receptor beta chain was found in a study of shared T cell receptors in the human thymus. V lost 5 bases and J lost 4, with 12 bases in between. CDR1 and CDR2 (germline): SEHNR, FQNEAQ (reference sequence). This CDR3 region has 13 residues. Profiled with immunoSEQ multiplex PCR; TCRdb holds only in-frame clones, not every one. This sample has about 660,000 clones, with around 87% found just once. The same data also contributed to another study, on human thymus T cells. As reported in that work: Donors consisted of healthy Finnish infants (having corrective surgery for congenital heart defects). In corrective heart surgery, resections were taken, and these provided the thymus tissue.

The origin of this receptor is a boy less than two years old with a congenital heart defect. Sequencing was carried out using thymocytes. The chain uses TRBV7-9 and TRBJ2-7, with D possibly matching TRBD1 (6 bases). For the CDR3, the DNA is TGTGCCAGCAGCCCACTGGACAGTTACGAGCAGTACTTC. It specifies CASSPLDSYEQYF.